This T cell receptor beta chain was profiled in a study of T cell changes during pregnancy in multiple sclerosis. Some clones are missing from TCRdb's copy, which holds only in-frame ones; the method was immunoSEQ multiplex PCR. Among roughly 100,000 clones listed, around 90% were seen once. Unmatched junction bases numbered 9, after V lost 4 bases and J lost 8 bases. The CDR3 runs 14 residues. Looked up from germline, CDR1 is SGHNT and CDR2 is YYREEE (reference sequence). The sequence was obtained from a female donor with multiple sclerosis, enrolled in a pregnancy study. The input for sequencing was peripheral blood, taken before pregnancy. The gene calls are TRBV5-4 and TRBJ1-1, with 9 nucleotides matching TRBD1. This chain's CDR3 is CASSLDWGTGEAFF. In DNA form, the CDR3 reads TGTGCCAGCAGCCTCGACTGGGGGACAGGGGAAGCTTTCTTT.